The T cell receptor beta chain under discussion was sequenced for a study of CD8 T cells in ankylosing spondylitis. Study-wide findings and caveats: Some of these motif variants have turned up before, in reports on reactive arthritis synovial fluid and blood. One TCR beta motif, made up of 7 or 8 highly homologous variants, appeared characteristic of ankylosing spondylitis blood. Matched synovial fluid from ankylosing spondylitis patients was reported to be enriched for disease-linked clones.

At least ten counts were recorded for this clonotype. The target antigen is unknown. As the method for making TCR beta libraries, quantitative 5'-RACE with molecular barcodes was used. MiXCR, applied by TCRdb to the 5' RACE reads, yields one record per CDR3 protein. The data show more than 150,000 distinct CDR3 sequences, with roughly 13% seen just once and about 10% held by the top ten. The V gene's germline CDR1 is DFQATT and CDR2 SNEGSKA (reference sequence). V lost 0 bases to trimming and J lost 6 bases, with 13 bases between them. The CDR3 runs 14 residues. The V call is TRBV20-1, the J call TRBJ2-3; tentative D call: TRBD2 (6 bases). The sequence came from a female donor with ankylosing spondylitis or in good health (not recorded which). The material sequenced was blood, either unsorted or a sorted T cell fraction (not recorded which). CDR3 sequence (DNA): TGCAGTGCTAGAGATACACTAGCAACCGATACGCAGTATTTT. It specifies CSARDTLATDTQYF.